This entry lists 24 T cell receptor beta chains sequenced from one sample in a study of shared clonotypes between healthy human individuals. Measured with immunoSEQ multiplex PCR; TCRdb has only the in-frame clones, and not every one. Among roughly 2.6 million clones, about 92% were seen once, and the ten largest hold around 0.14%. Sequenced: naive CD4+ T cells sorted from blood. This sample's subset: CD45RA+ positively selected. The receptor set was obtained from a man between 18 and 29 years old in good health.

The gene calls are TRBV6-6 and TRBJ1-6; 7 bases match TRBD1. Germline V gene sequence: CDR1 MNHNY, CDR2 SVGAGI (reference sequence). The CDR3 sequence is 13 residues long. Losses at the gene ends were 5 bases for V and 10 bases for J; bases not matched to a gene: 5. This CDR3 reads CASSTRDSSPLHF. DNA of the CDR3: TGTGCCAGCAGTACCAGGGACAGCTCACCCCTCCACTTT.

The chain employs TRBV28 and TRBJ2-5; maybe TRBD1 (6 bases). In germline, CDR1 is MDHEN, CDR2 SYDVKM. The CDR3 is 15 residues long. Between the trimmed V and J ends, which lost 4 bases and 3 bases, there was a span of 15 bases. CDR3 sequence reads: CASSSQGFPKETQYF. As DNA, the CDR3 is TGTGCCAGCAGTTCCCAGGGGTTCCCAAAAGAGACCCAGTACTTC.

This clone was counted once. The chain joins TRBV30 to TRBJ2-5; D ambiguous. Germline V gene sequence: CDR1 GTSNPN, CDR2 SVGIG (reference sequence). The CDR3 extends over 13 amino acids. With 4 bases removed from V and 1 base from J, the gap between germline ends came to 10 bases. CDR3 nucleotides: TGTGCCTGGATTTTTGGCAGCCAAGAGACCCAGTACTTC. Protein: CAWIFGSQETQYF.

The V call is TRBV5-1, the J call TRBJ2-1; D gene unclear. Germline V gene data show CDR1 as SGHRS and CDR2 as YFSETQ. The CDR3 runs 12 residues. V lost 1 base, J lost 8 bases, and 7 bases lay in between. CDR3 in amino acids: CASSLNLDEQFF. In DNA, the CDR3 is TGCGCCAGCAGCTTGAATCTGGATGAGCAGTTCTTC.

This chain connects TRBV2 to TRBJ2-7; no clear D. V was clipped by 3 bases and J by 9 bases, with 12 bases between them. The CDR3 runs 12 residues. Germline-derived CDR1 and CDR2 are SNHLY and FYNNEI. The CDR3 here is CASSDASRMQYF. As DNA, the CDR3 is TGTGCCAGCAGTGATGCTAGTAGGATGCAGTACTTC.

A word on this clone: The same CDR3 arises from other DNA sequences in this sample as well. V is TRBV2 and J is TRBJ2-5; D gene ambiguous. There are 12 residues in the CDR3. Trimming removed 5 bases from V and 1 base from J, with 5 bases in between. CDR1 and CDR2 (germline): SNHLY, FYNNEI. The CDR3 protein is CASSLTQETQYF. The DNA of the CDR3 is TGTGCCAGCAGTCTGACCCAAGAGACCCAGTACTTC.

The gene calls are TRBV7-8 and TRBJ1-5; 10 nucleotides match TRBD1. This CDR3 comprises 17 residues. Germline lookup yields CDR1 SGHVS and CDR2 FQNEAQ. V lost 1 base and J lost 0; bases outside the gene matches: 3. This CDR3 is CASSLGDRGHSNQPQHF. The CDR3 DNA follows: TGTGCCAGCAGCTTAGGGGACAGGGGCCATAGCAATCAGCCCCAGCATTTT. Variable domain in full (rest from reference TRBV7-8 and TRBJ1-5): GAGVSQSPRYKVAKRGQDVALRCDPISGHVSLFWYQQALGQGPEFLTYFQNEAQLDKSGLPSDRFFAERPEGSVSTLKIQRTQQEDSAVYLCASSLGDRGHSNQPQHFGDGTRLSIL.

Comments on this clone: The sample has other DNA sequences that encode this CDR3 too. This chain links TRBV11-2 with TRBJ2-7, with D possibly matching TRBD1 (6 bases). With 0 bases removed from V and 2 bases from J, the gap between germline ends came to 8 bases. This CDR3 comprises 14 residues. Germline V gene lookup returns CDR1 SGHAT and CDR2 FQNNGV. The CDR3 sequence is CASSLDRGTYEQYF. The CDR3 nucleotides read TGTGCCAGCAGCTTAGACAGGGGAACCTACGAGCAGTACTTC.

This sequence joins TRBV5-4 and TRBJ1-6, with TRBD1 matching 7 bases. Per the germline V gene, CDR1 is SGHNT and CDR2 is YYREEE (reference sequence). The CDR3 contains 14 residues. With V trimmed by 4 bases and J by 9 bases, 7 bases remained unmatched. The CDR3 sequence is CASSQGQLSSPLHF. In nucleotides, the CDR3 is TGTGCCAGCAGCCAGGGACAGTTGAGTTCACCCCTCCACTTT.

The V and J genes are TRBV5-1 and TRBJ2-1, with D unresolved. The CDR3 length is 15 residues. The germline V gene encodes CDR1 SGHRS and CDR2 YFSETQ. Trimming shortened V by 4 bases and J by 4 bases, and 15 bases separated the two germline ends. The CDR3 DNA reads as TGCGCCAGCAGCCTGGCGGTAGAATCGTACAATGAGCAGTTCTTC. Residues: CASSLAVESYNEQFF. The complete variable domain, with remaining parts taken from reference TRBV5-1 and TRBJ2-1, reads KAGVTQTPRYLIKTRGQQVTLSCSPISGHRSVSWYQQTPGQGLQFLFEYFSETQRNKGNFPGRFSGRQFSNSRSEMNVSTLELGDSALYLCASSLAVESYNEQFFGPGTRLTVL.

This rearrangement joins TRBV2 to TRBJ2-7, with D uncertain. The CDR3 has 13 amino acids. Per germline, CDR1 SNHLY and CDR2 FYNNEI. V was trimmed by 4 bases and J by 6 bases, leaving 13 bases between them. The CDR3 sequence: CASSAPPWTEQYF. The CDR3 DNA reads TGTGCCAGCAGTGCCCCCCCATGGACCGAGCAGTACTTC.

J is TRBJ1-2 and V is TRBV6-5; D gene unclear. CDR1 is MNHEY, CDR2 SVGAGI, per germline. Trimming took 5 bases from V and 7 from J, leaving 11 bases between them. The CDR3 is 12 amino acids. This chain's CDR3 is CASSPPAGGYTF. The DNA of the CDR3 is TGTGCCAGCAGTCCCCCCGCGGGTGGCTACACCTTC.

This clone occurred once. The V gene is TRBV18, the J gene TRBJ2-2; 9 nucleotides line up with TRBD2. CDR3 size: 16 residues. With V trimmed by 2 bases and J by 6 bases, 7 bases remained unmatched. The germline CDR1 and CDR2 sequences are KGHSH and LQKENI. CDR3 protein: CASSPGLAGAAGELFF. In nucleotides, the CDR3 is TGTGCCAGCTCACCAGGATTAGCGGGAGCCGCCGGGGAGCTGTTTTTT.

This chain joins TRBV6-6 and TRBJ2-2; 7 nucleotides match TRBD2. Germline CDR1 and CDR2: MNHNY and SVGAGI (reference sequence). CDR3 size: 13 residues. V lost 7 bases to trimming and J lost 2 bases; unmatched junction nucleotides: 1. CDR3 residues: CASKRGNTGELFF. DNA of the CDR3: TGTGCCAGCAAGCGGGGAAACACCGGGGAGCTGTTTTTT.

The chain has TRBV19 and TRBJ2-6; D ambiguous. The CDR3 length is 19 residues. Germline V gene lookup returns CDR1 LNHDA and CDR2 SQIVND (reference sequence). V lost 5 bases, J lost 0 bases, and 20 bases lay in between. The CDR3 DNA is TGTGCCAGTAGTCTTCCCCCCGGGCATTTTGACTCTGGGGCCAACGTCCTGACTTTC. This encodes CASSLPPGHFDSGANVLTF.

Turning to this clone: The same CDR3 can be traced to other DNA sequences in this sample. CDR3 loop: CASSWEGRTDTQYF. The DNA for the CDR3 is TGCGCCAGCAGCTGGGAGGGCCGCACAGATACGCAGTATTTT. The chain recombines TRBV5-1 with TRBJ2-3; TRBD2 matches 7 bases. The ends lost 3 bases at V and 1 base at J; junction bases unmatched: 2. The length of the CDR3 is 14 residues. Germline CDR1 and CDR2: SGHRS and YFSETQ.

This chain links TRBV4-2 with TRBJ2-3; unclear D gene. Between the trimmed V and J ends, which lost 1 base and 0 bases, there was a span of 8 bases. Germline values: CDR1 LGHNA, CDR2 YNFKEQ. The CDR3 length is 15 residues. CDR3 DNA: TGTGCCAGCAGCCAAGCAAGGCCTAGCACAGATACGCAGTATTTT. Protein: CASSQARPSTDTQYF.

The genes are TRBV19 and TRBJ1-2; D gene uncertain. Per germline, CDR1 LNHDA and CDR2 SQIVND (reference sequence). Trimming took off 5 bases at V and 5 bases at J, with 15 bases between the two ends. CDR3 length: 14 amino acids. CDR3 in DNA: TGTGCCAGTAGTGCCGCCGGGGAAGCTTATGGCTACACCTTC. Translation: CASSAAGEAYGYTF.

Concerning this clone itself: Other DNA variants within this sample encode the same CDR3. The V gene is TRBV19, the J gene TRBJ1-1; D gene unclear. The CDR3 contains 11 residues. The V end lost 6 bases, the J end lost 0 bases, and 2 bases lay between the germline ends. Per germline, CDR1 LNHDA and CDR2 SQIVND (reference sequence). The CDR3 here is CASRLNTEAFF. CDR3 nucleotides: TGTGCCAGTAGACTGAACACTGAAGCTTTCTTT. Using reference TRBV19 and TRBJ1-1 for the parts outside the CDR3, the full variable domain is DGGITQSPKYLFRKEGQNVTLSCEQNLNHDAMYWYRQDPGQGLRLIYYSQIVNDFQKGDIAEGYSVSREKKESFPLTVTSAQKNPTAFYLCASRLNTEAFFGQGTRLTVV.

To note about this clone: This CDR3 is also generated by other DNA sequences in the sample. The chain recombines TRBV5-6 with TRBJ1-1, with D unclear. The V gene lost 0 bases and the J gene lost 5 bases, with 8 bases spanning the gap. Germline V gene lookup returns CDR1 SGHDT and CDR2 YYEEEE. This CDR3 region has 13 residues. CDR3 nucleotides: TGTGCCAGCAGCTTGGTCGGTGCGACTGAAGCTTTCTTT. Translating it yields CASSLVGATEAFF.

The chain carries TRBV11-2 and TRBJ1-3, with D hard to call. Germline V gene data show CDR1 as SGHAT and CDR2 as FQNNGV. This CDR3 has 15 residues. With 2 bases removed from V and 0 bases from J, the gap between germline ends came to 8 bases. CDR3 DNA sequence: TGTGCCAGCAGCTTATCCGCTTTCTCTGGAAACACCATATATTTT. Its translation: CASSLSAFSGNTIYF.

The CDR3: CASSPLAGNLDEQYF. The CDR3 nucleotides are TGTGCCAGCAGCCCGCTAGCGGGGAACTTGGACGAGCAGTACTTC. The chain employs TRBV5-5 and TRBJ2-7; 9 positions agree with TRBD2. J lost 5 bases, V lost 4 bases, and 10 bases had no gene match. CDR3 length: 15 amino acids. CDR1 and CDR2 (germline): SGHKS, YYEKEE (reference sequence).

The rearrangement uses TRBV30 and TRBJ2-5; D may be TRBD1 (7 bases). Trimming cost V 5 bases and J 1 base, with 14 bases left between them. This CDR3 spans 14 amino acids. Germline CDR1 reads GTSNPN; CDR2 reads SVGIG (reference sequence). The CDR3 is CAWAGQPGQETQYF. The CDR3 DNA is TGTGCCTGGGCGGGACAGCCAGGCCAAGAGACCCAGTACTTC.

This clone was seen a few times. The sample has other DNA sequences that encode this CDR3 too. The genes are TRBV18 and TRBJ1-5; no reliable D call. With 3 bases removed from V and 7 bases from J, the gap between germline ends came to 10 bases. This CDR3 is built from 13 residues. CDR1 and CDR2 (germline): KGHSH, LQKENI. Written as DNA, the CDR3 is TGTGCCAGCTCACCTTTGGGAGGACAGCCCCAGCATTTT. Translating it yields CASSPLGGQPQHF.